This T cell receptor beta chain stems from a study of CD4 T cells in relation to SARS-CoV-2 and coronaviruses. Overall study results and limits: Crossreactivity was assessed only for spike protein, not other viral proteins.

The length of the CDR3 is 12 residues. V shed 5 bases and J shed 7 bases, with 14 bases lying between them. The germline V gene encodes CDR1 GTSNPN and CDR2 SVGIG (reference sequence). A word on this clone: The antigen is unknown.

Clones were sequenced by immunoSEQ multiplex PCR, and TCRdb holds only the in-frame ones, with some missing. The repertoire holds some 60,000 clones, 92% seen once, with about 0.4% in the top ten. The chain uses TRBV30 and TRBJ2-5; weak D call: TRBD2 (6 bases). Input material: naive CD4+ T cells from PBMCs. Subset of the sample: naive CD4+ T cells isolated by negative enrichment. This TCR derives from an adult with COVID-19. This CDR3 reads CAWERPGGTQYF. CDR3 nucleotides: TGTGCCTGGGAGCGGCCCGGGGGGACCCAGTACTTC. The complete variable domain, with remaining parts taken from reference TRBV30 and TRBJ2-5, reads SQTIHQWPATLVQPVGSPLSLECTVEGTSNPNLYWYRQAAGRGLQLLFYSVGIGQISSEVPQNLSASRPQDRQFILSSKKLLLSDSGFYLCAWERPGGTQYFGPGTRLLVL.